A single sample is the source of the 28 T cell receptor beta chains below, sequenced in a study of shared clonotypes between healthy human individuals. TCRdb's table, derived via immunoSEQ multiplex PCR, lists solely in-frame clones and lacks some. Of around 480,000 clones listed, about 80% are singletons. The material sequenced was PBMCs. The receptors derive from a middle-aged woman in good health. Some clones in this sample may be carry-over from other donors' samples.

The rearrangement uses TRBV2 and TRBJ2-5; D unresolved. Deletions cut 7 bases from V and 4 bases from J, with 19 bases between. The CDR3 consists of 15 residues. Germline V gene sequence: CDR1 SNHLY, CDR2 FYNNEI. CDR3 loop: CASIPRYLPGETQYF. CDR3 sequence (DNA): TGTGCCAGCATACCCCGCTACCTCCCGGGAGAGACCCAGTACTTC.

This chain connects TRBV5-1 to TRBJ2-1; no firm D call. This CDR3 region has 13 residues. From germline, CDR1 is SGHRS and CDR2 YFSETQ. The CDR3 region has the DNA TGCGCTAGTTCCATTAGCTCCTACAATGAGCAGTTCTTC. It is translated as CASSISSYNEQFF.

This chain links TRBV7-6 with TRBJ2-2, with 10 bases fitting TRBD2. Germline CDR1 SGHVS, CDR2 FNYEAQ. This CDR3 comprises 18 residues. The J segment lost 5 bases and the V segment lost 2 bases, leaving 11 bases of the junction unmatched. CDR3: CASSLNQLAGVLTGELFF. For the CDR3, the DNA is TGTGCCAGCAGCTTAAACCAGCTAGCGGGAGTTCTTACCGGGGAGCTGTTTTTT.

J is TRBJ2-2 and V is TRBV7-9; D is uncertain. Trimming took off 6 bases at V and 6 bases at J, with 17 bases between the two ends. CDR1 SEHNR and CDR2 FQNEAQ come from the germline V gene (reference sequence). This CDR3 is 15 amino acids long. The CDR3 region has the DNA TGTGCCAGCAGAGTCCAGGATATCCAGGCCGGGGAGCTGTTTTTT. It translates to CASRVQDIQAGELFF.

CDR3 bases: TGTGCCAGTACCCTATCCAGGGGGCAGGGCAATCAGCCCCAGCATTTT. Translation: CASTLSRGQGNQPQHF. This chain links TRBV19 with TRBJ1-5; 8 nucleotides align to TRBD1. The CDR3 is made up of 16 amino acids. Trimming took 7 bases from V and 2 from J; bases not matched to a gene: 10. Per the germline V gene, CDR1 is LNHDA and CDR2 is SQIVND (reference sequence).

The J gene is TRBJ1-6, the V gene TRBV5-4; weak D call: TRBD1 (5 bases). Trimming cost V 4 bases and J 7 bases, with 18 bases left between them. This CDR3 has 16 residues. Germline V gene lookup returns CDR1 SGHNT and CDR2 YYREEE (reference sequence). The CDR3 region has the DNA TGTGCCAGCAGCCGGGGGGAAGGGGTATCCAATTCACCCCTCCACTTT. It is translated as CASSRGEGVSNSPLHF.

Concerning this clone: A far larger clone lies a single base away; this is likely a read error. V is TRBV7-3 and J is TRBJ1-1; D unclear. This CDR3 is 14 amino acids long. V was clipped by 1 base and J by 1 base, with 7 bases between them. CDR1 and CDR2 (germline): SGHTA, FQGTGA. CDR3 protein: CASSLIGSNTEAFF. The CDR3 nucleotides read TGTGCCAGCAGCTTAATCGGTTCGAACACTGAAGCTTTCTTT.

The gene calls are TRBV7-6 and TRBJ1-1; perhaps TRBD1 as D (5 bases). V was trimmed by 3 bases and J by 3 bases, leaving 17 bases between them. The CDR3 is 16 residues long. Germline-derived CDR1 and CDR2 are SGHVS and FNYEAQ. CDR3 sequence reads: CASSLGPNIGDTEAFF. CDR3 DNA: TGTGCCAGCAGCTTGGGGCCCAACATCGGAGACACTGAAGCTTTCTTT.

The CDR3 coding sequence is TGTGCCAGCAGTCAAGGGGGGGATCAGCCCCAGCATTTT. Translated, it gives CASSQGGDQPQHF. The V gene is TRBV6-6, the J gene TRBJ1-5; D possibly corresponds to TRBD1 (6 bases). Trimming took 5 bases from V and 5 from J, leaving 10 bases between them. Germline V gives CDR1 MNHNY, CDR2 SVGAGI (reference sequence). This CDR3 is 13 amino acids long.

This clone was counted once. V is TRBV29-1 and J is TRBJ2-3; 10 nucleotides match TRBD2. The CDR3 length is 15 residues. In germline, CDR1 is SQVTM, CDR2 ANQGSEA. With 4 bases clipped from V and 4 bases from J, the junction kept 8 bases outside the gene matches. The CDR3 bases are TGCAGCGTTGGGGGGTATAGCGGGAGGTCAGATACGCAGTATTTT. It encodes CSVGGYSGRSDTQYF.

The chain combines TRBV7-3 with TRBJ2-1, with D uncertain. This CDR3 comprises 13 residues. The V gene lost 5 bases and the J gene lost 0 bases, with 5 bases spanning the gap. Germline CDR1 reads SGHTA; CDR2 reads FQGTGA. In nucleotides, the CDR3 is TGTGCCAGCAGCGCTTACTCCTACAATGAGCAGTTCTTC. Protein sequence: CASSAYSYNEQFF.

J is TRBJ2-3 and V is TRBV7-2; 12 bases fit TRBD2. V shed 2 bases, J shed 4 bases, and the junction held 4 bases outside the gene matches. Germline lookup yields CDR1 SGHTA and CDR2 FQGNSA. The CDR3 totals 16 residues. The CDR3 here is CASSLRLAGVADTQYF. Here the CDR3 DNA reads TGTGCCAGCAGCTTAAGACTAGCGGGAGTCGCAGATACGCAGTATTTT.

The chain employs TRBV12-2 and TRBJ2-6; the table calls TRBD2, which could not be checked here. TRBV12-2 is reported as a pseudogene. The CDR3 extends over 18 amino acids. CDR3 sequence (DNA): TGTGCAAGTCTCCCCGGGGGGGGCTTGTGTACTGGGGCCAACGTCCTGACTTTC. Its protein product is CASLPGGGLCTGANVLTF.

The chain is built from TRBV7-7 and TRBJ2-7; D tentatively fits TRBD1 or TRBD2 (5 bases each). Germline-derived CDR1 and CDR2 are SSHAT and FNYEAQ (reference sequence). V lost 5 bases and J 3 bases, leaving 11 bases between the germline ends. The CDR3 runs 13 residues. The CDR3 sequence is CASSPGRYYEQYF. CDR3 nucleotides: TGTGCCAGCAGCCCGGGACGGTACTACGAGCAGTACTTC.

This chain links TRBV14 with TRBJ2-1; 12 positions agree with TRBD2. This CDR3 spans 16 amino acids. Germline V lookup: CDR1 SGHDN, CDR2 FVKESK. V trimming: 6 bases; J trimming: 4 bases; junction bases outside the gene matches: 7. The DNA for the CDR3 is TGTGCCAGCAGATCCGGGACTAGCGGGCCTTACAATGAGCAGTTCTTC. As protein: CASRSGTSGPYNEQFF.

The J gene is TRBJ1-4, the V gene TRBV28; unclear D gene. The germline V and J ends were trimmed by 1 base and 11 bases, with 17 bases remaining between them. The CDR3 totals 15 residues. Germline CDR1 and CDR2: MDHEN and SYDVKM. CDR3 in DNA: TGTGCCAGCAGTTTATATAGGGCGGAGTTCATGAAACTGTTTTTT. Translated: CASSLYRAEFMKLFF.

The rearrangement uses TRBV4-3 and TRBJ2-5; 10 bases are a match to TRBD1. The J segment lost 6 bases and the V segment lost 2 bases, leaving 9 bases of the junction unmatched. The CDR3 runs to 16 residues. CDR1 is LGHNA and CDR2 is YSLEER in the germline V gene. The CDR3: CASSQSGTGDRKTQYF. DNA of the CDR3: TGCGCCAGCAGCCAATCCGGGACAGGGGATCGAAAGACCCAGTACTTC.

The CDR3 protein is CASSDSFRGYNEQFF. CDR3 in DNA: TGTGCCAGCAGTGACTCCTTTAGGGGGTACAATGAGCAGTTCTTC. This rearrangement joins TRBV6-4 to TRBJ2-1, with D possibly matching TRBD1 (6 bases). The V end was cut by 0 bases, the J end by 4 bases, with 10 bases between. CDR3 length: 15 residues. CDR1 is MRHNA, CDR2 SNTAGT, per germline.

V is TRBV28 and J is TRBJ2-5, with 9 bases identical to TRBD1. Trimming cost V 7 bases and J 5 bases; bases outside gene matches: 5. This CDR3 has 13 residues. Per the germline V gene, CDR1 is MDHEN and CDR2 is SYDVKM. CDR3 in amino acids: CASTTGGRETQYF. The CDR3 DNA reads as TGTGCCAGCACCACAGGGGGCAGGGAGACCCAGTACTTC.

The J gene is TRBJ1-4, the V gene TRBV27; D is unresolved. The length of the CDR3 is 15 residues. Trimming left V 3 bases short and J 0 bases short, with 8 bases between. Germline values: CDR1 MNHEY, CDR2 SMNVEV (reference sequence). CDR3 bases: TGTGCCAGCAGTTTCTATGGCGCAACTAATGAAAAACTGTTTTTT. Amino acid sequence: CASSFYGATNEKLFF.

This rearrangement joins TRBV5-5 to TRBJ1-1; TRBD1 aligns across 7 bases. V was pared by 4 bases and J by 5 bases, with 8 bases of the junction left unmatched. The CDR3 has 14 residues. Germline-derived CDR1 and CDR2 are SGHKS and YYEKEE (reference sequence). Written as DNA, the CDR3 is TGTGCCAGCAGCCCCCAGGGGGTGGCTACTGAAGCTTTCTTT. As protein: CASSPQGVATEAFF.

The chain links TRBV29-1 to TRBJ2-7, with D hard to call. CDR3 length: 12 amino acids. Germline assignment: CDR1 SQVTM and CDR2 ANQGSEA. With 5 bases removed from V and 4 bases from J, the gap between germline ends came to 12 bases. Here the CDR3 DNA reads TGCAGCGTTTCCCCTGACCCATACGAGCAGTACTTC. It yields the protein CSVSPDPYEQYF.

DNA for the CDR3: TGTGCCAGCAGTGAATATGAAGGACTAGCACCTAACGAGCAGTACTTC. It encodes CASSEYEGLAPNEQYF. The chain uses TRBV25-1 and TRBJ2-7, with 8 positions matching TRBD2. The germline CDR1 and CDR2 sequences are MGHDK and SYGVNS. The ends lost 0 bases at V and 5 bases at J; junction bases unmatched: 9. The CDR3 spans 16 residues.

The V call is TRBV5-4, the J call TRBJ2-6, with a possible D match to TRBD2 (5 bases). Trimming cost V 5 bases and J 6 bases, with 15 bases left between them. The CDR3 sequence is 15 residues long. Germline-derived CDR1 and CDR2 are SGHNT and YYREEE (reference sequence). CDR3 DNA: TGTGCCAGCAGTTTTCCGGGAATTCAGGCCAACGTCCTGACTTTC. It translates to CASSFPGIQANVLTF.

The gene calls are TRBV7-9 and TRBJ2-5, with D hard to call. V was cut by 1 base and J by 1 base, with 7 bases left in between. The CDR3 length is 14 residues. In germline, CDR1 is SEHNR, CDR2 FQNEAQ (reference sequence). CDR3 protein: CASSLGQLQETQYF. In DNA, the CDR3 is TGTGCCAGCAGCTTAGGGCAGCTCCAAGAGACCCAGTACTTC.

The chain employs TRBV30 and TRBJ2-7; D possibly matches TRBD1 or TRBD2 (5 bases each). The germline V gene encodes CDR1 GTSNPN and CDR2 SVGIG (reference sequence). V lost 3 bases and J lost 2, with 8 bases in between. The CDR3 spans 12 residues. The CDR3 nucleotides read TGTGCCTGGAGACCGGGACCCTACGAGCAGTACTTC. Protein sequence: CAWRPGPYEQYF.

Of note for this clone: This may be a read error: a much more frequent sequence differs by one nucleotide. V usage is TRBV28 and J usage is TRBJ1-2; no firm D call. CDR1 and CDR2 from the germline V gene are MDHEN and SYDVKM. The CDR3 extends over 14 amino acids. V dropped 7 bases and J dropped 1 base, with 13 bases sitting between them. CDR3 loop: CASNCAALNYGYTF. Here the CDR3 DNA reads TGTGCCAGCAACTGTGCGGCACTTAACTATGGCTACACCTTC.

The chain uses TRBV7-3 and TRBJ2-2; 14 bases fit TRBD2. This CDR3 is built from 16 residues. CDR1 and CDR2 (germline): SGHTA, FQGTGA. V gave up 2 bases and J gave up 5 bases; unmatched junction bases: 1. The CDR3 region has the DNA TGTGCCAGCAGCTTAGGGACTAGCGGGAGTACCGGGGAGCTGTTTTTT. Its protein is CASSLGTSGSTGELFF. Using reference TRBV7-3 and TRBJ2-2 for the parts outside the CDR3, the full variable domain is GAGVSQTPSNKVTEKGKYVELRCDPISGHTALYWYRQSLGQGPEFLIYFQGTGAADDSGLPNDRFFAVRPEGSVSTLKIQRTERGDSAVYLCASSLGTSGSTGELFFGEGSRLTVL.